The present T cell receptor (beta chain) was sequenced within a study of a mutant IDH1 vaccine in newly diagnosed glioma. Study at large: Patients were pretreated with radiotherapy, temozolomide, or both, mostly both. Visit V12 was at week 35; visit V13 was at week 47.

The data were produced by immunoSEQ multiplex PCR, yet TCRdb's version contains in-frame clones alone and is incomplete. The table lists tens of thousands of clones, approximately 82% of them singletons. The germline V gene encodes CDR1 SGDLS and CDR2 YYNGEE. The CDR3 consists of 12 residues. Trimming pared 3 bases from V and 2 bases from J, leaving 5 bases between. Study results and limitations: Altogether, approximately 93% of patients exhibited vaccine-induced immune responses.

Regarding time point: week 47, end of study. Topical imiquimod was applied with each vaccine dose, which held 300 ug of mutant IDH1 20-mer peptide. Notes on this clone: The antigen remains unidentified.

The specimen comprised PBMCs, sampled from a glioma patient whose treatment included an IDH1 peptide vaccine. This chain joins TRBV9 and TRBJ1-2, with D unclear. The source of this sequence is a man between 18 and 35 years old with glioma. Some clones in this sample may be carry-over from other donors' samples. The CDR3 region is CASSGKNYGYTF. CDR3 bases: TGTGCCAGCAGCGGCAAGAACTATGGCTACACCTTC.